What follows are 30 T cell receptor beta chains derived from one specimen sequenced in a study of T cells in Graves' hyperthyroidism and ophthalmopathy. RNA transcripts served as the template for amplifying TCR beta CDR3 regions. During a first-round RT-PCR of the TCR CDR3, the HTBI primer set was used. One entry per CDR3 protein results from TCRdb running MiXCR on the multiplex PCR reads. Of roughly 500,000 distinct CDR3 sequences detected, about 45% appear once; the ten largest clones hold about two fifths. Sequencing used peripheral blood or thyroid tissue (not recorded which). These receptor sequences come from an adult woman with Graves' disease, either hyperthyroidism or ophthalmopathy (not recorded which).

This chain joins TRBV9 and TRBJ2-7, with 9 bases lining up with TRBD2. The CDR3 is made up of 16 amino acids. Trimming cost V 4 bases and J 6 bases; bases outside gene matches: 14. Germline V CDR1 and CDR2: SGDLS, YYNGEE. In DNA, the CDR3 is TGTGCCAGCAGCTTAGGCCAGCTAGCGGGGTTTGGCGAGCAGTACTTC. Translated: CASSLGQLAGFGEQYF.

This clonotype appeared many times. The chain carries TRBV19 and TRBJ1-2, with D perhaps TRBD1 (6 bases). V lost 11 bases and J lost 6, with 16 bases in between. This CDR3 has 12 residues. CDR1 and CDR2 from the germline V gene are LNHDA and SQIVND (reference sequence). CDR3 DNA sequence: TGTGCCTACCCTTTGGGGGCGGATGGCTACACCTTC. Residues: CAYPLGADGYTF.

This clonotype was seen a handful of times. The chain is built from TRBV25-1 and TRBJ2-2, with TRBD1 as a possible D gene (5 bases). The CDR3 is made up of 15 amino acids. V lost 3 bases and J lost 8, with 16 bases in between. Germline assignment: CDR1 MGHDK and CDR2 SYGVNS. CDR3 sequence reads: CASSDGQGWLGELFF. CDR3 in DNA: TGTGCCAGCAGTGACGGGCAGGGCTGGTTGGGGGAGCTGTTTTTT.

The rearrangement links TRBV7-9 to TRBJ2-3; 14 nucleotides match TRBD2. CDR1 and CDR2 from the germline V gene are SEHNR and FQNEAQ (reference sequence). This CDR3 has 16 amino acids. V trimming: 6 bases; J trimming: 8 bases; junction bases outside the gene matches: 10. CDR3: CASRPGLAGVLATQYF. As DNA, the CDR3 is TGTGCCAGCAGACCGGGACTAGCGGGAGTTTTGGCTACGCAGTATTTT. Full variable domain (outside the CDR3, taken from reference TRBV7-9 and TRBJ2-3): DTGVSQNPRHKITKRGQNVTFRCDPISEHNRLYWYRQTLGQGPEFLTYFQNEAQLEKSRLLSDRFSAERPKGSFSTLEIQRTEQGDSAMYLCASRPGLAGVLATQYFGPGTRLTVL.

The chain joins TRBV7-2 to TRBJ2-5, with D perhaps matching TRBD1 (6 bases). The length of the CDR3 is 13 residues. Per germline, CDR1 SGHTA and CDR2 FQGNSA. Trimming took off 5 bases at V and 7 bases at J, with 14 bases between the two ends. The CDR3 sequence: CASSIARGATQYF. The CDR3 DNA reads as TGTGCCAGCAGCATTGCCAGGGGAGCGACCCAGTACTTC.

Points on this clonotype: A read error may be the cause here, since a much bigger clone is one base away. The V call is TRBV29-1, the J call TRBJ1-1; D ambiguous. There are 10 residues in the CDR3. Germline CDR1 SQVTM, CDR2 ANQGSEA. In DNA, the CDR3 is TGCAGCGTTGAAGGGGGTGAAGCTATCTTT. Its translation is CSVEGGEAIF.

This clonotype was seen only a few times. The J gene is TRBJ1-5, the V gene TRBV7-2; the D is unclear. This CDR3 has 15 amino acids. Germline CDR1 reads SGHTA; CDR2 reads FQGNSA. The V gene lost 5 bases and the J gene lost 3 bases, with 14 bases spanning the gap. In DNA form, the CDR3 reads TGTGCCAGCAGCCGATTAGACGGATACAATCAGCCCCAGCATTTT. Amino acids: CASSRLDGYNQPQHF.

This rearrangement joins TRBV24-1 to TRBJ2-2; possibly TRBD2 for D (6 bases). Germline-derived CDR1 and CDR2 are KGHDR and SFDVKD. The CDR3 covers 16 residues. The V and J ends lost 6 bases and 1 base respectively, with 14 bases between them. CDR3 sequence reads: CATSSPSGGNTGELFF. As DNA, the CDR3 is TGTGCCACCAGTTCCCCTTCCGGGGGGAACACCGGGGAGCTGTTTTTT.

The V gene is TRBV20-1, the J gene TRBJ2-5; 8 positions match TRBD1. CDR1 DFQATT and CDR2 SNEGSKA come from the germline V gene (reference sequence). CDR3 size: 13 residues. V lost 5 bases and J lost 2; bases outside the gene matches: 4. CDR3 nucleotide sequence: TGCAGTGCTCGCGACAGGGGACAAGAGACCCAGTACTTC. Translation gives CSARDRGQETQYF.

The rearrangement joins TRBV20-1 to TRBJ2-7, with unresolved D. V lost 0 bases and J 6 bases, leaving 6 bases between the germline ends. The CDR3 totals 11 residues. Germline loops: CDR1 DFQATT, CDR2 SNEGSKA (reference sequence). CDR3 DNA sequence: TGCAGTGCTAGAGACATTCCCGAGCAGTACTTC. Amino acid sequence: CSARDIPEQYF.

The chain carries TRBV10-3 and TRBJ1-2; TRBD1 might be the D (6 bases). Between the trimmed V and J ends, which lost 5 bases and 4 bases, there was a span of 14 bases. Germline V gene sequence: CDR1 ENHRY, CDR2 SYGVKD. This CDR3 region has 14 residues. The CDR3 bases are TGTGCCATCAGTTCTCAACAGGGTTCCTATGGCTACACCTTC. Translated: CAISSQQGSYGYTF.

J is TRBJ1-1 and V is TRBV20-1; D is unresolved. CDR1 DFQATT and CDR2 SNEGSKA come from the germline V gene (reference sequence). V lost 5 bases and J lost 6, with 10 bases in between. CDR3 length: 11 residues. CDR3 in amino acids: CSALRASEAFF. Written as DNA, the CDR3 is TGCAGTGCTCTGAGGGCGTCTGAAGCTTTCTTT.

The chain joins TRBV10-2 to TRBJ1-4; no firm D call. The V end was cut by 6 bases, the J end by 8 bases, with 16 bases between. CDR1 WSHSY and CDR2 SAAADI come from the germline V gene. The CDR3 length is 14 residues. CDR3 sequence: CASRPDDLGEKLFF. DNA for the CDR3: TGCGCCAGCAGGCCGGACGATCTGGGAGAAAAACTGTTTTTT.

This clonotype appeared many times. V and J are TRBV7-6 and TRBJ2-7; TRBD2 matches 8 bases. CDR1 and CDR2 from the germline V gene are SGHVS and FNYEAQ. With V trimmed by 10 bases and J by 2 bases, 10 bases remained unmatched. The CDR3 runs to 14 residues. The CDR3 region has the DNA TGTGCCACCGGGGGGGCGGGAAGACCCTACGAGCAGTACTTC. It yields the protein CATGGAGRPYEQYF. The entire variable domain, with the rest obtained from reference TRBV7-6 and TRBJ2-7, is as follows: GAGVSQSPRYKVTKRGQDVALRCDPISGHVSLYWYRQALGQGPEFLTYFNYEAQQDKSGLPNDRFSAERPEGSISTLTIQRTEQRDSAMYRCATGGAGRPYEQYFGPGTRLTVT.

This clonotype is a singleton in its sample. This rearrangement joins TRBV12-3 or TRBV12-4 to TRBJ1-6; 8 nucleotides align to TRBD1. Trimming cost V 7 bases and J 9 bases; bases outside gene matches: 8. There are 14 residues in the CDR3. The DNA for the CDR3 is TGTGCCAGCACCCAGACAGGGGTTGGTTCACCCCTCCACTTT. Translation: CASTQTGVGSPLHF.

The chain has TRBV20-1 and TRBJ2-5, with 9 bases fitting TRBD2. Germline loops: CDR1 DFQATT, CDR2 SNEGSKA (reference sequence). The CDR3 runs to 15 residues. V was pared by 1 base and J by 4 bases, with 7 bases of the junction left unmatched. DNA for the CDR3: TGCAGTGCTAGAGTAGCGGGAGACTCTCGAGAGACCCAGTACTTC. Its protein product is CSARVAGDSRETQYF.

A remark on this clonotype: At one end the junction does not follow the germline gene, possibly because of a read error. The V gene is TRBV19, the J gene TRBJ1-5; D is perhaps TRBD1 (5 bases). From germline, CDR1 is LNHDA and CDR2 SQIVND (reference sequence). There are 13 residues in the CDR3. The CDR3 DNA is TGTGCCAGTAGTCTGGGACCGGGGCAGCCCCAGCGTTTT. Translation: CASSLGPGQPQRF.

With regard to this clonotype: As the CDR3 is not closed by the conserved phenylalanine or tryptophan, this likely results from a read error. The limits of the CDR3 on the DNA are not certain, so only TCRdb's listed CDR3 is given. The chain employs TRBV7-2 and TRBJ1-3. The V gene's germline CDR1 is SGHTA and CDR2 FQGNSA. The CDR3 is 9 residues long, counting both termini. The CDR3 spells CASSITRAV.

This clonotype has a count of ten or more. The chain carries TRBV7-3 and TRBJ2-5; TRBD1 agrees at 8 bases. The length of the CDR3 is 13 residues. The junction had 3 bases not matched to a gene; V was cut back by 5 bases and J by 4 bases. The germline CDR1 and CDR2 sequences are SGHTA and FQGTGA. The CDR3 bases are TGTGCCAGCAGCCCGACAGGGGCAGAGACCCAGTACTTC. Protein: CASSPTGAETQYF. The complete variable domain, with remaining parts taken from reference TRBV7-3 and TRBJ2-5, reads GAGVSQTPSNKVTEKGKYVELRCDPISGHTALYWYRQSLGQGPEFLIYFQGTGAADDSGLPNDRFFAVRPEGSVSTLKIQRTERGDSAVYLCASSPTGAETQYFGPGTRLLVL.

This clonotype has only one observation. The rearrangement links TRBV3-2 to TRBJ2-5; TRBD1, the D gene given by the table, was not confirmed from the DNA. TRBV3-2 is described as a pseudogene. This CDR3 region has 16 residues. The CDR3 sequence is CASSQADRPGVETQYF. The CDR3 DNA is TGTGCCAGCAGCCAAGCGGACAGGCCGGGGGTGGAGACCCAGTACTTC.

This clonotype turned up a few times. The chain joins TRBV7-9 to TRBJ2-7, with 10 bases fitting TRBD1. Germline trimming cut 3 bases from V and 4 bases from J; bases unmatched to any gene: 12. The germline V gene encodes CDR1 SEHNR and CDR2 FQNEAQ (reference sequence). CDR3 length: 17 amino acids. The CDR3 DNA reads as TGTGCCAGCAGCTTCCGCGCTGACAGGGGGCGGCTGTACGAGCAGTACTTC. Protein: CASSFRADRGRLYEQYF.

This clonotype was counted at least ten times. The chain couples TRBV19 to TRBJ2-3; 10 bases are shared with TRBD2. V dropped 1 base and J dropped 0; count of bases not matched to a gene: 7. This CDR3 is 18 amino acids long. Germline-derived CDR1 and CDR2 are LNHDA and SQIVND (reference sequence). The CDR3 bases are TGTGCCAGTAGTATAGGGCTAGCGGGAGACCCTAGCACAGATACGCAGTATTTT. It specifies CASSIGLAGDPSTDTQYF.

The genes are TRBV6-5 and TRBJ1-6, with D unresolved. This CDR3 comprises 13 residues. Germline V CDR1 and CDR2: MNHEY, SVGAGI. The germline V and J ends were trimmed by 7 bases and 7 bases, with 11 bases remaining between them. The CDR3 region is CASNGHKNSPLHF. DNA for the CDR3: TGTGCCAGCAACGGGCACAAGAATTCACCCCTCCACTTT.

The chain is built from TRBV7-2 and TRBJ2-7; TRBD1 agrees at 8 bases. TRBJ2-4 explains the end of the DNA better; the J call may be wrong. Per the germline V gene, CDR1 is SGHTA and CDR2 is FQGNSA. The CDR3 runs to 14 residues. The CDR3 DNA follows: TGTGCCAGCAGCCCCAGACAGGGGAAGAACATTCAGTACTTC. This codes for CASSPRQGKNIQYF.

This rearrangement joins TRBV6-1 to TRBJ1-5; the D is unclear. V was trimmed by 10 bases and J by 4 bases, leaving 17 bases between them. This CDR3 contains 14 residues. Germline values: CDR1 MNHNS, CDR2 SASEGT. Here the CDR3 DNA reads TGTGCCACCCAGCGGTGGGCAGGAAATCAGCCCCAGCATTTT. Residues: CATQRWAGNQPQHF.

This clonotype was seen repeatedly, ten times or more. The gene calls are TRBV2 and TRBJ1-4; D ambiguous. The CDR3 covers 13 residues. The ends were cut back, 6 bases at V and 2 bases at J, with 7 bases in the middle. Germline CDR1 SNHLY, CDR2 FYNNEI. The CDR3 DNA sequence: TGTGCCAGCAGCCCCGGGACTAATGAAAAACTGTTTTTT. It specifies CASSPGTNEKLFF.

The V call is TRBV25-1, the J call TRBJ1-3; D is unresolved. Trimming shortened V by 1 base and J by 5 bases, and 9 bases separated the two germline ends. The CDR3 contains 14 residues. Germline loops: CDR1 MGHDK, CDR2 SYGVNS. The CDR3 DNA reads as TGTGCCAGCAGTGAATTAAACCGGAGAAACACCATATATTTT. This sequence encodes CASSELNRRNTIYF.

The rearrangement links TRBV7-9 to TRBJ2-6; a possible D gene is TRBD2 (5 bases). The CDR3 spans 15 residues. Trimming shortened V by 1 base and J by 2 bases, and 6 bases separated the two germline ends. Germline CDR1 SEHNR, CDR2 FQNEAQ (reference sequence). The CDR3 sequence: CASSLVEAGANVLTF. In nucleotides, the CDR3 is TGTGCCAGCAGCTTAGTGGAGGCTGGGGCCAACGTCCTGACTTTC.

This clonotype was recorded a few times. The chain is built from TRBV20-1 and TRBJ1-1; D may be TRBD1 (5 bases). CDR3 length: 14 amino acids. Germline V gene data show CDR1 as DFQATT and CDR2 as SNEGSKA (reference sequence). V lost 1 base to trimming and J lost 5 bases, with 14 bases between them. CDR3 coding DNA: TGCAGTGCTAGAGCGACCAAGGGGTATACTGAAGCTTTCTTT. Its protein is CSARATKGYTEAFF.

This clonotype has a count of ten or more. J is TRBJ1-4 and V is TRBV5-5; 8 nucleotides match TRBD1. V shed 4 bases, J shed 3 bases, and the junction held 8 bases outside the gene matches. This CDR3 contains 16 residues. Looked up from germline, CDR1 is SGHKS and CDR2 is YYEKEE (reference sequence). Written as DNA, the CDR3 is TGTGCCAGCAGCCCTCCTCCGGGACAGGCTAATGAAAAACTGTTTTTT. Translation: CASSPPPGQANEKLFF.